The clone carrying this T cell receptor beta chain was seen a single time. This sample was taken from a study of shared T cell receptors in the human thymus. The V end was cut by 1 base, the J end by 0 bases, with 6 bases between. CDR1 and CDR2 (germline): KGHSH, LQKENI. The length of the CDR3 is 15 residues. Repertoires were generated with immunoSEQ multiplex PCR, while TCRdb's copy carries only in-frame clones and drops some. The sample yields almost 550,000 clones, about four fifths seen once. These records were also assigned to another study, of human thymus T cells. As that study records: Healthy Finnish infants undergoing corrective surgery for congenital heart defects were used as donors. Corrective cardiac operations yielded the resected thymus tissue. Usage of V and J genes appeared biased in thymic and blood repertoires. Highly overlapping thymic repertoires in unrelated individuals were reported by related research.

The V call is TRBV18, the J call TRBJ2-2; D might be TRBD1 (5 bases). Sequencing was performed on thymocytes. This receptor was taken from a boy in the first two years of life with a congenital heart defect. As DNA, the CDR3 is TGTGCCAGCTCACCACGACAGTCGAACACCGGGGAGCTGTTTTTT. This sequence encodes CASSPRQSNTGELFF.